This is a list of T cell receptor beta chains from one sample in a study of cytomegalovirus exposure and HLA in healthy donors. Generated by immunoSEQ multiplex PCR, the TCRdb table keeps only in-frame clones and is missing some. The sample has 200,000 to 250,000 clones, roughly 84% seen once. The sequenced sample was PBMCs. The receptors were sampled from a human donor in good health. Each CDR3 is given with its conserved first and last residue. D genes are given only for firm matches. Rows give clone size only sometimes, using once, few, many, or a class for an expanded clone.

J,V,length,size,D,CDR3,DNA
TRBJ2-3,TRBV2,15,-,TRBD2,CASSRLAGGTDTQYF,TGTGCCAGCAGCCGACTAGCGGGGGGCACAGATACGCAGTATTTT
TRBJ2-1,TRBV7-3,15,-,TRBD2,CASSASSGLANEQFF,TGTGCCAGCAGCGCGTCTAGCGGCCTGGCTAATGAGCAGTTCTTC
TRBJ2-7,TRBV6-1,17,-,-,CASSEALRAGSSYEQYF,TGTGCCAGCAGTGAAGCGCTTAGGGCAGGGTCCTCCTACGAGCAGTACTTC
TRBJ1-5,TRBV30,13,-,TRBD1,CAWETGGNQPQHF,TGTGCCTGGGAGACAGGGGGCAATCAGCCCCAGCATTTT
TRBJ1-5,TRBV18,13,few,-,CASSPSGLQPQHF,TGTGCCAGCTCACCTTCAGGGCTTCAGCCCCAGCATTTT
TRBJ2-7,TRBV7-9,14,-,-,CASSLPGGSYEQYF,TGTGCCAGCAGCTTACCAGGTGGCTCCTACGAGCAGTACTTC
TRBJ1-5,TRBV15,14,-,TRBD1,CATSRDRENQPQHF,TGTGCCACCAGCAGGGACAGGGAGAATCAGCCCCAGCATTTT
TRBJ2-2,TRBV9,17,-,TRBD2,CASSAGTSGRATGELFF,TGTGCCAGCAGCGCCGGGACTAGCGGGAGGGCCACCGGGGAGCTGTTTTTT
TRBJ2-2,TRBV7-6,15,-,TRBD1,CASSLGQGAGGELFF,TGTGCCAGCAGCCTGGGACAGGGGGCTGGCGGGGAGCTGTTTTTT
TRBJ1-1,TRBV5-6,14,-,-,CASSLGLWNTEAFF,TGTGCCAGCAGCTTGGGTCTTTGGAACACTGAAGCTTTCTTT
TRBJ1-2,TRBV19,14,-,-,CASSIPREGDGYTF,TGTGCCAGTAGTATACCCAGGGAGGGGGATGGCTACACCTTC
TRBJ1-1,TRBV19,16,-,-,CASSIVGRSRSTEAFF,TGTGCCAGTAGTATCGTTGGCAGATCGCGGAGCACTGAAGCTTTCTTT
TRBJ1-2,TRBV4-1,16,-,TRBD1,CASSQGSGGGNYGYTF,TGCGCCAGCAGCCAAGGTTCAGGGGGAGGTAACTATGGCTACACCTTC
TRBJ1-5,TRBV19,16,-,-,CASTDHGGGSNQPQHF,TGTGCCAGTACCGATCATGGGGGCGGGAGCAATCAGCCCCAGCATTTT
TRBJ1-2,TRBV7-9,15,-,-,CASSPTRETRYGYTF,TGTGCCAGCAGCCCAACCCGGGAGACGAGATATGGCTACACCTTC
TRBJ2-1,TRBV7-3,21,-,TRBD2,CASSLQGLAGVSGLLYNEQFF,TGTGCCAGCAGCCTCCAGGGACTAGCGGGAGTTTCGGGACTCCTCTACAATGAGCAGTTCTTC
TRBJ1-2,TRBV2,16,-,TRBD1,CASRGGGRGSLYGYTF,TGTGCCAGCAGGGGGGGCGGCAGGGGGTCCCTCTATGGCTACACCTTC
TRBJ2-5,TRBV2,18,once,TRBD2,CASRFRTSGSRGQETQYF,TGTGCCAGCAGATTCCGGACTAGCGGGAGTCGAGGCCAAGAGACCCAGTACTTC
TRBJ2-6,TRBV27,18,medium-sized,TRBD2,CASSSSTSGSSGANVLTF,TGTGCCAGCAGTTCCTCGACTAGCGGGAGCTCTGGGGCCAACGTCCTGACTTTC
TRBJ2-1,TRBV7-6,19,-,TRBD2,CASSSGRTSGRARYNEQFF,TGTGCCAGCAGCTCGGGTCGGACTAGCGGGAGGGCCCGGTACAATGAGCAGTTCTTC
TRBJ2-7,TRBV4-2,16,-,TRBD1,CASSRPGQGKSYEQYF,TGTGCCAGCAGCCGCCCGGGACAGGGCAAGTCCTACGAGCAGTACTTC
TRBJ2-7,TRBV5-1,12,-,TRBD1,CASSGQGGEQYF,TGCGCCAGCAGCGGACAGGGGGGCGAGCAGTACTTC
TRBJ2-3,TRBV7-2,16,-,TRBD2,CASSWVLAGGTDTQYF,TGTGCCAGCAGCTGGGTACTAGCGGGAGGAACAGATACGCAGTATTTT
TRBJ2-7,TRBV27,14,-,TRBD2,CASSLSGGLGEQYF,TGTGCCAGCAGTTTATCCGGGGGACTAGGGGAGCAGTACTTC
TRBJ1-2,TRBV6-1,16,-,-,CASSEARGGDLYGYTF,TGTGCCAGCAGTGAAGCGCGTGGAGGAGATCTCTATGGCTACACCTTC
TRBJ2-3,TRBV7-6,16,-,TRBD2,CASSLITSGSTDTQYF,TGTGCCAGCAGCTTAATTACTAGCGGGAGCACAGATACGCAGTATTTT
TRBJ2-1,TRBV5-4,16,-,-,CASSLPGNPQNNEQFF,TGTGCCAGCAGCTTGCCAGGGAATCCCCAAAACAATGAGCAGTTCTTC
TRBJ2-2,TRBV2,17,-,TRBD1,CASIPPTGTGNTGELFF,TGTGCCAGCATTCCACCAACCGGGACAGGGAACACCGGGGAGCTGTTTTTT
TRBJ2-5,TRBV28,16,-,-,CASSSSLLAHQETQYF,TGTGCCAGCAGTTCCTCCCTACTAGCTCATCAAGAGACCCAGTACTTC
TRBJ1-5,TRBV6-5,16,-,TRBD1,CASSYGGTGSNQPQHF,TGTGCCAGCAGTTACGGAGGGACAGGGAGCAATCAGCCCCAGCATTTT
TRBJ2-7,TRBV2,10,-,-,CASSLGEQYF,TGTGCCAGCAGTCTAGGCGAGCAGTACTTC
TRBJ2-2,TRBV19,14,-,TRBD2,CASRAGELAGELFF,TGTGCCAGCAGAGCGGGAGAATTGGCCGGGGAGCTGTTTTTT
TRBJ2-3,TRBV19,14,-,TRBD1,CASWGDRVTDTQYF,TGTGCCAGTTGGGGGGACAGGGTCACAGATACGCAGTATTTT
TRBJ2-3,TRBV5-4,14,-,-,CASSLIGNTDTQYF,TGTGCCAGCAGCTTGATCGGGAACACAGATACGCAGTATTTT
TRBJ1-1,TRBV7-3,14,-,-,CASSLGRGNTEAFF,TGTGCCAGCAGCTTAGGTCGGGGGAACACTGAAGCTTTCTTT